The TCR beta chain described here comes from a study of blood T cell repertoires in COVID-19. Study background: The United States, Italy and Spain supplied acute and convalescent COVID-19 samples.

Libraries were prepared by immunoSEQ multiplex PCR; TCRdb keeps only in-frame clonotypes and omits some of them. The data contain 30,000 to 40,000 clones, 85% to 95% of them singletons. The TCR originated in a human donor in a cohort sampled during active COVID-19. The sequenced sample consisted of peripheral blood.

The CDR3 region is CSVVGAGGGETQYF. For the CDR3, the DNA is TGCAGCGTTGTAGGCGCGGGAGGCGGAGAGACCCAGTACTTC. V usage is TRBV29-1 and J usage is TRBJ2-5; TRBD2 matches 8 bases. CDR3 length equals 14 residues. Germline CDR1 SQVTM, CDR2 ANQGSEA. V trimming: 4 bases; J trimming: 4 bases; junction bases outside the gene matches: 8.